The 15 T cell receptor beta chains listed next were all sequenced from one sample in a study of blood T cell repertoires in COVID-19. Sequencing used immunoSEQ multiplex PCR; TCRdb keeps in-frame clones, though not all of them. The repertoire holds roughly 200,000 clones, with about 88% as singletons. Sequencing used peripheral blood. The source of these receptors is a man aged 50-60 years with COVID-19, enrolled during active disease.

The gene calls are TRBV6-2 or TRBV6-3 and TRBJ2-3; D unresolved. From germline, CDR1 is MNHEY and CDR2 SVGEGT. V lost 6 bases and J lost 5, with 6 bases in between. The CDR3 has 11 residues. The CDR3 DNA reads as TGTGCCAGCAGCGAGATAGATACGCAGTATTTT. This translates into CASSEIDTQYF.

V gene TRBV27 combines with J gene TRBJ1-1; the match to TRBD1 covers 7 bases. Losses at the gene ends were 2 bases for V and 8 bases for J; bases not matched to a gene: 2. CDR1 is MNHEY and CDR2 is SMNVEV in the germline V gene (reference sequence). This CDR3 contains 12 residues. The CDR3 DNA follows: TGTGCCAGCAGTTTAGACAGGGAAGAAGCTTTCTTT. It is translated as CASSLDREEAFF.

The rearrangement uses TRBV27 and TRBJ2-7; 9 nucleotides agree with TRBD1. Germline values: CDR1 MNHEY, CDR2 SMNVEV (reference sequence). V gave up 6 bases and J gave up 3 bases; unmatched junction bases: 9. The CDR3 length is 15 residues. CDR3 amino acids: CASRMGQGEFYEQYF. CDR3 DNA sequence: TGTGCCAGCAGGATGGGACAGGGTGAGTTCTACGAGCAGTACTTC.

CDR3 sequence (DNA): TGTGCCAGCAGTTACTCGTACAGTAAAGAGACCCAGTACTTC. This translates into CASSYSYSKETQYF. The chain employs TRBV6-5 and TRBJ2-5, with D unclear. Trimming cost V 0 bases and J 3 bases, with 8 bases left between them. The CDR3 runs 14 residues. The germline V gene has CDR1 MNHEY and CDR2 SVGAGI.

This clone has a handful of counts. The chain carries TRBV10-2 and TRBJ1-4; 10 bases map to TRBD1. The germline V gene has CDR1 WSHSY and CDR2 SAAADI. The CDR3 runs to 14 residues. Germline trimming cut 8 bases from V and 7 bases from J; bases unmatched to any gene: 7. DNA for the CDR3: TGCGCCAGCTCCTCGGGACAGGGGTTTGAAAAACTGTTTTTT. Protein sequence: CASSSGQGFEKLFF.

DNA for the CDR3: TGTGCCAGCAGCTCAATGGGACAGCTGAACACTGAAGCTTTCTTT. It encodes CASSSMGQLNTEAFF. The chain links TRBV7-6 to TRBJ1-1; TRBD1 agrees at 7 bases. In germline, CDR1 is SGHVS, CDR2 FNYEAQ. This CDR3 is 15 amino acids long. Trimming at V came to 4 bases and at J to 0 bases, leaving 5 bases not matched to a gene.

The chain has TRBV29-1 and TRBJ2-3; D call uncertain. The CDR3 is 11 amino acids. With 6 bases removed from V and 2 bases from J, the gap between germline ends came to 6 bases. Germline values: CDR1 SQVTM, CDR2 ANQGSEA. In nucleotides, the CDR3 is TGCAGCGTAGACACCACAGATACGCAGTATTTT. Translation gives CSVDTTDTQYF.

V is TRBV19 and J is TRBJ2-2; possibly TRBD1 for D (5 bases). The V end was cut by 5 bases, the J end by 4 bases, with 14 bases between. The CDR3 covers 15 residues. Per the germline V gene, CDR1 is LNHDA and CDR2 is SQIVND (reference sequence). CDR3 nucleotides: TGTGCCAGTAGTCCCGTGACAGCGCTCACCGGGGAGCTGTTTTTT. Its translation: CASSPVTALTGELFF.

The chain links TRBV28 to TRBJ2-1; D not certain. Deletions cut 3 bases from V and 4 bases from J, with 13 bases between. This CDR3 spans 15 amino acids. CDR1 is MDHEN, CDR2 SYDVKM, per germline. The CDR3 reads CASSFFLGLYNEQFF. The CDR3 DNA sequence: TGTGCCAGCAGTTTTTTTCTGGGCCTATACAATGAGCAGTTCTTC.

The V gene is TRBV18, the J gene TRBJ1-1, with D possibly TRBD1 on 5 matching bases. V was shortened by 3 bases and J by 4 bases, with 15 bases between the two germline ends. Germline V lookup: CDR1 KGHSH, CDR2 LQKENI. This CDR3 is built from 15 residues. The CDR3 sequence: CASSPAGGLGTEAFF. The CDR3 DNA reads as TGTGCCAGCTCACCCGCGGGGGGTCTAGGCACTGAAGCTTTCTTT.

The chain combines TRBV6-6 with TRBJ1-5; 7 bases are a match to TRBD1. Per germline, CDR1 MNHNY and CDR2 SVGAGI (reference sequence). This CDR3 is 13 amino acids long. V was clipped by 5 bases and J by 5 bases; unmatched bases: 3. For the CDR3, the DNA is TGTGCCAGCAGTACCCAGGGGGATCAGCCCCAGCATTTT. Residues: CASSTQGDQPQHF.

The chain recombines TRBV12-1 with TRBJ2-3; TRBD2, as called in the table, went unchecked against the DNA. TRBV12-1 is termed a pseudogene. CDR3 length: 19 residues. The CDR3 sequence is CASSFVRPEVACSTDTQYF. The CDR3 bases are TGTGCCAGCAGCTTTGTCCGCCCCGAGGTGGCATGTAGCACAGATACGCAGTATTTT.

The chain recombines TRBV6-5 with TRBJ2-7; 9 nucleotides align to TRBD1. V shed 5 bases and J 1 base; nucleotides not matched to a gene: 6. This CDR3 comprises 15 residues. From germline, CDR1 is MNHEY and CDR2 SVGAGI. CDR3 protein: CASSKPGQGSYEQYF. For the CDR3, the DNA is TGTGCCAGCAGTAAACCGGGACAGGGATCCTACGAGCAGTACTTC.

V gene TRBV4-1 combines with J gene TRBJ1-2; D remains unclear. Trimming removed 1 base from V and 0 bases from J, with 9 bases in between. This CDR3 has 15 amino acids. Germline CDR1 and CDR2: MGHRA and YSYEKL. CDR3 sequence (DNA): TGCGCCAGCAGCCAAGGGGCGGGAGCTAACTATGGCTACACCTTC. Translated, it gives CASSQGAGANYGYTF.

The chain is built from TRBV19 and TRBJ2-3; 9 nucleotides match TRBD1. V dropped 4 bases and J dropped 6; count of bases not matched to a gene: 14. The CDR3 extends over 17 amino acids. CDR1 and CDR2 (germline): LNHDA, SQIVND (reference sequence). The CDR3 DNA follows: TGTGCCAGTAGTAAGAGTCCCTCGGGACAGGGTTGGGATACGCAGTATTTT. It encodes CASSKSPSGQGWDTQYF.